The sequence of this T cell receptor beta chain was determined in a study of T cell repertoires in cytomegalovirus infection. TCRdb re-derived calls from the reads in MiXCR, one entry per CDR3 protein. Among more than 250,000 distinct CDR3 sequences, 20% to 25% were seen once, and the ten largest hold about 14%. This clonotype was observed many times. Its specificity is unknown. The clonotype comes from a human donor in good health (CMV status not recorded). Some clones in this sample may be carry-over from other donors' samples. Sample: cultured PBMCs, taken from culture after CMV antigen stimulation.

The CDR3 reads CASSSRPTGNGTIYF. CDR3 DNA: TGTGCCAGCAGCTCGAGGCCGACAGGGAACGGCACCATATATTTT. The rearrangement uses TRBV7-6 and TRBJ1-3; 7 nucleotides line up with TRBD1. The CDR3 runs to 15 residues. The junction had 12 bases not matched to a gene; V was cut back by 4 bases and J by 9 bases. The germline CDR1 and CDR2 sequences are SGHVS and FNYEAQ.